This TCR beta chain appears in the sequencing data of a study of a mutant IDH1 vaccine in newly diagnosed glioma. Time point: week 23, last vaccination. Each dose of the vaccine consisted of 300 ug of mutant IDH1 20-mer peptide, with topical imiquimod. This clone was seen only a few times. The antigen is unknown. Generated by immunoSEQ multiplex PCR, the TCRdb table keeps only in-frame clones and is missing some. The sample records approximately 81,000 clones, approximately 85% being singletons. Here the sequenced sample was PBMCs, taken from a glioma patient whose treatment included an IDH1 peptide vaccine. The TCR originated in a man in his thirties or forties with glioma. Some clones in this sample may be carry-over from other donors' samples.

CDR3 amino acids: CASSLDTGAGNTIYF. The CDR3 region has the DNA TGCGCCAGCAGCTTGGATACGGGGGCGGGAAACACCATATATTTT. The gene calls are TRBV5-1 and TRBJ1-3; D is perhaps TRBD1 (6 bases). This CDR3 region has 15 residues. Per germline, CDR1 SGHRS and CDR2 YFSETQ. V was cut by 0 bases and J by 4 bases, with 11 bases left in between.